Following are 15 T cell receptor beta chains from one sample sequenced in a study of CD8 T cells in Susac syndrome. Random hexamers were used to reverse transcribe about 0.5 to 1 ug of RNA. TCRdb itself ran the immunoSEQ multiplex PCR reads through MiXCR, one entry per CDR3 protein. This repertoire shows tens of thousands of distinct CDR3 sequences, 80% to 95% found once; its top ten account for 0.4% to 0.55%. Source material: CD8+ T cells from PBMCs. The receptors shown here come from a human donor with Susac syndrome.

The rearrangement uses TRBV4-3 and TRBJ2-5; 8 nucleotides agree with TRBD1. The germline CDR1 and CDR2 sequences are LGHNA and YSLEER. The CDR3 extends over 14 amino acids. The J segment lost 5 bases and the V segment lost 4 bases, leaving 6 bases of the junction unmatched. The CDR3 reads CASSLGQGAETQYF. The CDR3, as DNA: TGCGCCAGCAGCCTAGGACAGGGTGCCGAGACCCAGTACTTC.

V usage is TRBV29-1 and J usage is TRBJ1-1; possibly TRBD1 for D (5 bases). The length of the CDR3 is 13 residues. With 1 base removed from V and 1 base from J, the gap between germline ends came to 7 bases. Germline-derived CDR1 and CDR2 are SQVTM and ANQGSEA. In DNA, the CDR3 is TGCAGCGTTGAAGGGGGGGAGAACACTGAAGCTTTCTTT. As protein: CSVEGGENTEAFF. The full variable domain, rest sourced from reference TRBV29-1 and TRBJ1-1, is SAVISQKPSRDICQRGTSLTIQCQVDSQVTMMFWYRQQPGQSLTLIATANQGSEATYESGFVIDKFPISRPNLTFSTLTVSNMSPEDSSIYLCSVEGGENTEAFFGQGTRLTVV.

The J gene is TRBJ1-1, the V gene TRBV4-2; the D is unclear. Per the germline V gene, CDR1 is LGHNA and CDR2 is YNFKEQ. V shed 2 bases and J shed 0 bases, with 10 bases lying between them. The CDR3 sequence is 15 residues long. The CDR3 reads CASSQSANMNTEAFF. DNA for the CDR3: TGTGCCAGCAGCCAATCTGCCAACATGAACACTGAAGCTTTCTTT.

The chain links TRBV12-3 or TRBV12-4 to TRBJ2-2; a possible D gene is TRBD2 (6 bases). The CDR3 has 13 amino acids. V was trimmed by 3 bases and J by 4 bases, leaving 6 bases between them. CDR3 loop: CASSFSGTGELFF. The DNA of the CDR3 is TGTGCCAGCAGTTTTAGCGGCACCGGGGAGCTGTTTTTT.

This rearrangement joins TRBV9 to TRBJ2-1; TRBD2 matches at 7 bases. V dropped 4 bases and J dropped 7; count of bases not matched to a gene: 11. Germline loops: CDR1 SGDLS, CDR2 YYNGEE. This CDR3 has 15 amino acids. CDR3 amino acids: CASSTSGNGGNEQFF. CDR3 DNA sequence: TGTGCCAGCAGCACCAGCGGGAACGGGGGGAATGAGCAGTTCTTC.

V gene TRBV30 combines with J gene TRBJ1-1; D is unresolved. Germline V lookup: CDR1 GTSNPN, CDR2 SVGIG (reference sequence). The V end lost 4 bases, the J end lost 1 base, and 10 bases lay between the germline ends. The CDR3 spans 13 residues. The chain's CDR3 is CAWTYNPNTEAFF. The CDR3 coding sequence is TGTGCCTGGACCTACAACCCGAACACTGAAGCTTTCTTT. Looking up the rest from reference TRBV30 and TRBJ1-1 gives the full variable domain: SQTIHQWPATLVQPVGSPLSLECTVEGTSNPNLYWYRQAAGRGLQLLFYSVGIGQISSEVPQNLSASRPQDRQFILSSKKLLLSDSGFYLCAWTYNPNTEAFFGQGTRLTVV.

The V and J genes are TRBV12-3 or TRBV12-4 and TRBJ1-5; the D gene is possibly TRBD1 (5 bases). The CDR3 length is 17 residues. V shed 5 bases and J shed 0 bases, with 17 bases lying between them. The CDR3 reads CASSPGTRLYSNQPQHF. CDR3 nucleotide sequence: TGTGCCAGCAGTCCCGGGACCCGATTGTATAGCAATCAGCCCCAGCATTTT.

The rearrangement uses TRBV2 and TRBJ2-7, with TRBD2 matching 12 bases. Trimming removed 0 bases from V and 2 bases from J; junction bases left unmatched: 5. This CDR3 is built from 17 residues. Germline V lookup: CDR1 SNHLY, CDR2 FYNNEI. The CDR3 spells CASSEAGLAGGTYEQYF. The CDR3 DNA sequence: TGTGCCAGCAGTGAAGCGGGCCTAGCGGGAGGGACCTACGAGCAGTACTTC.

The chain uses TRBV7-9 and TRBJ2-3; TRBD1 or TRBD2 may be the D gene (5 bases each). The V end lost 8 bases, the J end lost 4 bases, and 13 bases lay between the germline ends. This CDR3 is 13 amino acids long. Germline V gene lookup returns CDR1 SEHNR and CDR2 FQNEAQ (reference sequence). CDR3 sequence (DNA): TGTGCCAGCGTTTGGGGGAACCCAGATACGCAGTATTTT. Its translation: CASVWGNPDTQYF.

CDR3 region: CASSDEVYGYTF. The CDR3 DNA sequence: TGTGCCAGCAGTGATGAGGTCTATGGCTACACCTTC. The V call is TRBV2, the J call TRBJ1-2; D is ambiguous. CDR3 size: 12 residues. CDR1 is SNHLY, CDR2 FYNNEI, per germline. Trimming stripped 3 bases from V and 4 bases from J, with 6 bases between.

The chain joins TRBV7-9 to TRBJ1-1; D may be TRBD1 (6 bases). The CDR3 spans 14 residues. CDR1 SEHNR and CDR2 FQNEAQ come from the germline V gene (reference sequence). With 2 bases removed from V and 4 bases from J, the gap between germline ends came to 11 bases. CDR3 sequence: CASSLREGGTEAFF. The CDR3 nucleotides read TGTGCCAGCAGCTTAAGGGAGGGGGGCACTGAAGCTTTCTTT.

The chain employs TRBV9 and TRBJ2-3; 8 bases fit TRBD2. The CDR3 spans 14 residues. Per germline, CDR1 SGDLS and CDR2 YYNGEE. J lost 1 base, V lost 3 bases, and 1 base had no gene match. The CDR3 spells CASSAGLGTDTQYF. As DNA, the CDR3 is TGTGCCAGCAGCGCGGGACTAGGCACAGATACGCAGTATTTT.

The V call is TRBV12-5, the J call TRBJ1-5; unclear D gene. V was cut by 2 bases and J by 4 bases, with 3 bases left in between. The germline V gene encodes CDR1 LGHNT and CDR2 FRNRAP. There are 12 residues in the CDR3. CDR3 region: CASGLRNQPQHF. The DNA for the CDR3 is TGTGCTAGTGGTTTGCGAAATCAGCCCCAGCATTTT.

The chain recombines TRBV20-1 with TRBJ2-1; possibly TRBD2 for D (5 bases). The CDR3 is made up of 13 amino acids. Trimming took off 1 base at V and 3 bases at J, with 7 bases between the two ends. The germline CDR1 and CDR2 sequences are DFQATT and SNEGSKA (reference sequence). This chain's CDR3 is CSARGGSYNEQFF. The CDR3 region has the DNA TGCAGTGCTAGAGGAGGGAGCTACAATGAGCAGTTCTTC.

V is TRBV4-1 and J is TRBJ2-2; weak D call: TRBD2 (6 bases). The germline V and J ends were trimmed by 3 bases and 6 bases, with 14 bases remaining between them. The CDR3 has 15 residues. Germline V gene sequence: CDR1 MGHRA, CDR2 YSYEKL. CDR3 bases: TGCGCCAGCAGCCACGAAGGAGCGGGCGCCGGGGAGCTGTTTTTT. It yields the protein CASSHEGAGAGELFF.